Sequencing of this T cell receptor beta chain was carried out in a study of T cell responses to AZD1222 COVID-19 vaccine. Here immunoSEQ multiplex PCR was the method, and the copy in TCRdb shows in-frame clones only, minus some. The data show about 140,000 clones, approximately 90% seen once. The CDR3 has 15 residues. The germline V gene has CDR1 SGHTA and CDR2 FQGNSA. The V and J ends lost 6 bases and 4 bases respectively, with 16 bases between them. This TCR came from an adult who received the AZD1222 COVID-19 vaccine. Specimen: peripheral blood, collected 28 days after the second AZD1222 dose. The chain has TRBV7-2 and TRBJ1-3; D may be TRBD1 (5 bases). Written as DNA, the CDR3 is TGTGCCAGCAGACCCACGCCAGGGCCCGGAAACACCATATATTTT. Amino acids: CASRPTPGPGNTIYF.